The source of this T cell receptor beta chain is a study of T cells after yellow fever vaccination. V dropped 4 bases and J dropped 2 bases, with 12 bases sitting between them. Per germline, CDR1 SQVTM and CDR2 ANQGSEA. This CDR3 spans 13 amino acids. This clonotype was seen a handful of times. MiXCR, applied by TCRdb to the 5' RACE reads, yields one record per CDR3 protein. The table lists under 80,000 distinct CDR3 sequences, 6% to 7.5% of them singletons. The material sequenced was CD8+ T cells sorted from PBMCs, taken 15 days after the yellow fever booster vaccination. This chain joins TRBV29-1 and TRBJ2-7, with D possibly TRBD2 on 6 matching bases. This receptor was taken from a man younger than 40 who received the YFV17D yellow fever vaccine. As DNA, the CDR3 is TGCAGCGTTGTCGGGGGAGCGACCTACGAGCAGTACTTC. Protein product: CSVVGGATYEQYF.